The rows below give T cell receptor beta chains drawn from one sample of a study of blood T cell repertoires in COVID-19. This table comes from immunoSEQ multiplex PCR, and its TCRdb copy is limited to in-frame clones, with some not included. The sample lists about 500,000 clones, roughly nine tenths occurring once. Sequenced: peripheral blood. These TCRs come from a woman between 45 and 65 years old with COVID-19, enrolled during active disease. CDR3s include the opening cysteine and the closing phenylalanine or tryptophan. A D gene is named only where the DNA matches it firmly. Clone size, where shown, is once, few, many, or a class for clones that have expanded.

>-|TRBD1|TRBJ1-4|TRBV7-9
CASSSLGQGRGEKLFF
TGTGCCAGCAGCTCGCTGGGACAGGGACGGGGTGAAAAACTGTTTTTT
>-|-|TRBJ2-3|TRBV12-3/TRBV12-4
CASNTGSTDTQYF
TGTGCCAGCAATACAGGGAGCACAGATACGCAGTATTTT
>-|TRBD2|TRBJ2-1|TRBV2
CASRSGSGGFRSYNEQFF
TGTGCCAGCAGGAGCGGTAGCGGGGGGTTTCGATCCTACAATGAGCAGTTCTTC
>-|-|TRBJ2-3|TRBV9
CASSVDGGFTDTQYF
TGTGCCAGCAGCGTAGACGGGGGTTTCACAGATACGCAGTATTTT
>-|-|TRBJ2-1|TRBV27
CASSLAGPYNEQFF
TGTGCCAGCAGTTTAGCGGGTCCCTACAATGAGCAGTTCTTC
>-|-|TRBJ1-1|TRBV10-3
CAIGLNTEAFF
TGTGCGATTGGCTTGAACACTGAAGCTTTCTTT
>-|TRBD1|TRBJ1-1|TRBV5-6
CASSPRTGVVGTEAFF
TGTGCCAGCAGCCCACGGACAGGGGTGGTTGGCACTGAAGCTTTCTTT
>once|TRBD1|TRBJ1-1|TRBV29-1
CSVDPPGGPHEAFF
TGCAGCGTTGACCCCCCAGGGGGCCCGCATGAAGCTTTCTTT
>-|TRBD1|TRBJ2-2|TRBV5-6
CASSLPGQGNTGELFF
TGTGCCAGCAGCTTGCCGGGACAGGGTAACACCGGGGAGCTGTTTTTT
>-|TRBD2|TRBJ2-1|TRBV5-1
CASSLDGTSGGREQFF
TGCGCCAGCAGCTTGGACGGGACTAGCGGGGGCCGAGAGCAGTTCTTC
>-|-|TRBJ1-5|TRBV15
CATSTLQWSNQPQHF
TGTGCCACCAGCACGCTTCAGTGGAGCAATCAGCCCCAGCATTTT
>-|-|TRBJ1-1|TRBV27
CASSPNLEEDTEAFF
TGTGCCAGCAGTCCTAACCTAGAGGAGGACACTGAAGCTTTCTTT
>-|-|TRBJ1-5|TRBV18
CASSLLGGFGSNQPQHF
TGTGCCAGCTCACTTCTCGGGGGTTTTGGTAGCAATCAGCCCCAGCATTTT
>-|-|TRBJ2-3|TRBV5-5
CASSLGPSIIGTDTQYF
TGTGCCAGCAGCTTGGGTCCCAGTATTATCGGCACAGATACGCAGTATTTT
>-|-|TRBJ2-3|TRBV13
CASSLGRAEGDTQYF
TGTGCCAGCAGCTTAGGCCGAGCGGAGGGGGATACGCAGTATTTT
>-|-|TRBJ2-7|TRBV21-1
CASSNRQKSSYEQYF
TGTGCCAGCAGCAATAGACAGAAATCCTCCTACGAGCAGTACTTC
>-|TRBD2|TRBJ2-3|TRBV11-3
CASSFAGGSTDTQYF
TGTGCCAGCAGCTTCGCGGGGGGCAGCACAGATACGCAGTATTTT
>-|-|TRBJ2-7|TRBV30
CAWIPSGVVEGSLNPYAQYF
TGTGCCTGGATTCCTTCAGGAGTCGTGGAGGGCAGTTTAAACCCCTACGCGCAGTACTTC